The 24 T cell receptor beta chains presented below share a single source sample, sequenced in a study of blood T cell repertoires in COVID-19 (TCRdb year 2020). Libraries came from the immunoSEQ multiplex PCR assay. TCRdb limited this immuneACCESS table to in-frame rearrangements with V and J called. A share of clones is missing; checked studies link under half to unresolved V genes, and the rest is unexplained. The sample table holds about 340,000 clones, of which 65% to 90% were seen once. About 7% of the sample goes to the ten largest clones. Sequencing input: peripheral blood. These receptors were collected from an older woman with COVID-19, enrolled during active disease.

This clone came up once. This sequence joins TRBV2 and TRBJ2-1; D gene unclear. The ends were cut back, 1 base at V and 0 bases at J, with 10 bases in the middle. This CDR3 is built from 16 residues. Per germline, CDR1 SNHLY and CDR2 FYNNEI. CDR3 loop: CASSEVQRSSYNEQFF. As DNA, the CDR3 is TGTGCCAGCAGTGAAGTCCAGCGAAGCTCCTACAATGAGCAGTTCTTC.

The V gene is TRBV20-1, the J gene TRBJ2-3; D gene uncertain. Germline V gene lookup returns CDR1 DFQATT and CDR2 SNEGSKA (reference sequence). Deletions cut 4 bases from V and 6 bases from J, with 5 bases between. CDR3 size: 10 residues. CDR3 region: CSAMEDTQYF. DNA for the CDR3: TGCAGTGCTATGGAGGATACGCAGTATTTT.

This chain links TRBV24-1 with TRBJ2-5, with TRBD1 as a possible D gene (5 bases). This CDR3 region has 15 residues. Germline V gene lookup returns CDR1 KGHDR and CDR2 SFDVKD. Trimming took 0 bases from V and 5 from J, leaving 12 bases between them. Written as DNA, the CDR3 is TGTGCCACCAGTGATTTGCAGGGATCGCGGGAGACCCAGTACTTC. This sequence encodes CATSDLQGSRETQYF.

Remarks on this clone: Other DNA variants within this sample encode the same CDR3. V gene TRBV20-1 combines with J gene TRBJ2-7; no clear D gene. V lost 5 bases and J 0 bases, leaving 5 bases between the germline ends. CDR3 length: 11 amino acids. Per the germline V gene, CDR1 is DFQATT and CDR2 is SNEGSKA (reference sequence). In nucleotides, the CDR3 is TGCAGTGCTTCGAGCTCCTACGAGCAGTACTTC. Its translation is CSASSSYEQYF.

This chain connects TRBV5-5 to TRBJ2-5; the D gene is possibly TRBD2 (7 bases). The CDR3 spans 14 residues. The V and J ends lost 1 base and 4 bases respectively, with 11 bases between them. Germline V CDR1 and CDR2: SGHKS, YYEKEE (reference sequence). CDR3 sequence (DNA): TGTGCCAGCAGCTTGAGGGGGGGCGGAGAGACCCAGTACTTC. It translates to CASSLRGGGETQYF.

The chain uses TRBV11-3 and TRBJ1-2; tentative D call: TRBD1 (5 bases). The CDR3 is made up of 14 amino acids. Trimming stripped 5 bases from V and 2 bases from J, with 12 bases between. Germline V lookup: CDR1 SGHNT, CDR2 YENEEA. The CDR3 nucleotides are TGTGCCAGCAGCGGCGACAGCCGGAACTATGGCTACACCTTC. This gives the protein CASSGDSRNYGYTF.

This clone was seen ten or more times. The rearrangement uses TRBV5-1 and TRBJ1-2, with D possibly matching TRBD1 (6 bases). The CDR3 has 14 residues. Between the trimmed V and J ends, which lost 4 bases and 5 bases, there was a span of 15 bases. Germline V gene data show CDR1 as SGHRS and CDR2 as YFSETQ. CDR3 sequence reads: CASSPQGQLYGYTF. CDR3 DNA: TGCGCCAGCAGCCCTCAGGGGCAGCTATATGGCTACACCTTC.

The chain couples TRBV14 to TRBJ1-1; D gene ambiguous. CDR1 is SGHDN, CDR2 FVKESK, per germline. This CDR3 has 14 residues. V lost 4 bases, J lost 1 base, and 10 bases lay in between. The CDR3 loop is CASSPGRWNTEAFF. In DNA form, the CDR3 reads TGTGCCAGCAGCCCTGGCAGGTGGAACACTGAAGCTTTCTTT.

The chain joins TRBV27 to TRBJ1-5; 8 nucleotides match TRBD1. V dropped 5 bases and J dropped 3; count of bases not matched to a gene: 9. The CDR3 runs to 16 residues. Germline V lookup: CDR1 MNHEY, CDR2 SMNVEV (reference sequence). The DNA for the CDR3 is TGTGCCAGCAGTCCTACCGGGACAGGCGACAATCAGCCCCAGCATTTT. This gives the protein CASSPTGTGDNQPQHF.

This rearrangement joins TRBV18 to TRBJ1-2; 8 bases are shared with TRBD1. V shed 0 bases and J 4 bases; nucleotides not matched to a gene: 10. Germline V CDR1 and CDR2: KGHSH, LQKENI. This CDR3 has 17 residues. The CDR3 nucleotides are TGTGCCAGCTCACCACCCGGTACGGGACAGGAAGTCTATGGCTACACCTTC. Translation: CASSPPGTGQEVYGYTF.

The chain combines TRBV9 with TRBJ2-3; weak D call: TRBD1 (5 bases). The CDR3 contains 15 residues. V gave up 0 bases and J gave up 2 bases, with 10 bases separating them. Germline assignment: CDR1 SGDLS and CDR2 YYNGEE. In DNA form, the CDR3 reads TGTGCCAGCAGCGTAGAAGGGGCCTACACAGATACGCAGTATTTT. Its protein is CASSVEGAYTDTQYF.

The chain employs TRBV4-2 and TRBJ1-1, with 8 nucleotides matching TRBD1. The junction had 17 bases not matched to a gene; V was cut back by 4 bases and J by 7 bases. CDR1 and CDR2 from the germline V gene are LGHNA and YNFKEQ. The CDR3 is 17 residues long. The DNA of the CDR3 is TGTGCCAGCAGCCCTAGTTTAAACAGGGGGGGACTTAATGAAGCTTTCTTT. Encoded protein: CASSPSLNRGGLNEAFF.

The rearrangement links TRBV27 to TRBJ1-4; 7 bases match TRBD1. Germline V gene lookup returns CDR1 MNHEY and CDR2 SMNVEV (reference sequence). The CDR3 is made up of 15 amino acids. V was pared by 8 bases and J by 5 bases, with 11 bases of the junction left unmatched. This CDR3 reads CASGLTGLKNEKLFF. In nucleotides, the CDR3 is TGTGCCAGCGGCCTGACAGGGTTAAAGAATGAAAAACTGTTTTTT.

V gene TRBV5-6 combines with J gene TRBJ2-7, with 8 positions matching TRBD1. The V gene's germline CDR1 is SGHDT and CDR2 YYEEEE. The CDR3 is 15 residues long. V was pared by 4 bases and J by 2 bases, with 8 bases of the junction left unmatched. The CDR3 coding sequence is TGTGCCAGCAGCCTCGGACAGGGAAGCACCTACGAGCAGTACTTC. It encodes CASSLGQGSTYEQYF.

V is TRBV19 and J is TRBJ2-5, with 8 bases lining up with TRBD2. V gave up 7 bases and J gave up 5 bases; unmatched junction bases: 9. The CDR3 sequence is 14 residues long. The germline CDR1 and CDR2 sequences are LNHDA and SQIVND (reference sequence). The CDR3 region has the DNA TGTGCCAGTACCCCGGGAGGGGACGTGGAGACCCAGTACTTC. Translating it yields CASTPGGDVETQYF.

The gene calls are TRBV7-6 and TRBJ2-7, with D perhaps matching TRBD2 (6 bases). V was cut by 5 bases and J by 4 bases, with 21 bases left in between. Germline V gives CDR1 SGHVS, CDR2 FNYEAQ. CDR3 length equals 16 residues. The CDR3 sequence is CASSAGPNPQIYEQYF. The CDR3 DNA follows: TGTGCCAGCAGCGCGGGACCAAACCCGCAAATATACGAGCAGTACTTC.

V gene TRBV2 combines with J gene TRBJ1-1; 7 nucleotides agree with TRBD1. J lost 0 bases, V lost 3 bases, and 1 base had no gene match. The CDR3 is 14 amino acids. From germline, CDR1 is SNHLY and CDR2 FYNNEI. DNA for the CDR3: TGTGCCAGCAGTGAGGGACAGCTGAACACTGAAGCTTTCTTT. Its translation: CASSEGQLNTEAFF.

The chain employs TRBV19 and TRBJ1-3; D is unresolved. CDR1 is LNHDA, CDR2 SQIVND, per germline (reference sequence). This CDR3 is built from 17 residues. V was clipped by 7 bases and J by 0 bases, with 19 bases between them. The CDR3: CASTYDSSSVSGNTIYF. As DNA, the CDR3 is TGTGCCAGTACCTATGACTCCTCTTCGGTCTCTGGAAACACCATATATTTT.

A single count supports this clone. This sequence joins TRBV6-8 and TRBJ2-7; 7 nucleotides match TRBD1. The CDR3 covers 15 residues. With V trimmed by 7 bases and J by 3 bases, 12 bases remained unmatched. Germline assignment: CDR1 MNHGY and CDR2 SAAAGT. The CDR3 sequence: CASKDRHDPFYEQYF. CDR3 nucleotides: TGTGCCAGCAAGGACAGGCACGATCCATTCTACGAGCAGTACTTC.

The sample holds one count of this clone. This chain links TRBV7-9 with TRBJ1-2; 9 bases are a match to TRBD1. V lost 5 bases and J lost 8; bases outside the gene matches: 12. Germline V gene sequence: CDR1 SEHNR, CDR2 FQNEAQ (reference sequence). This CDR3 contains 15 residues. CDR3 nucleotides: TGTGCCAGCAGCGGAGGGGGACAGGGCATGTGCGGCTACACCTTC. Protein sequence: CASSGGGQGMCGYTF.

This sequence joins TRBV11-3 and TRBJ1-1, with no clear D. Trimming shortened V by 0 bases and J by 1 base, and 18 bases separated the two germline ends. Germline lookup yields CDR1 SGHNT and CDR2 YENEEA. This CDR3 region has 18 residues. The chain's CDR3 is CASSLDLGGFGSNTEAFF. CDR3 in DNA: TGTGCCAGCAGCTTAGATCTAGGTGGGTTCGGGTCGAACACTGAAGCTTTCTTT.

This chain links TRBV10-1 with TRBJ2-5, with D maybe TRBD1 (6 bases). The V end lost 5 bases, the J end lost 0 bases, and 7 bases lay between the germline ends. The germline CDR1 and CDR2 sequences are WNHNN and SYGVQD (reference sequence). This CDR3 spans 13 amino acids. The CDR3 sequence: CASSRGYQETQYF. CDR3 nucleotides: TGCGCCAGCAGTAGGGGGTACCAAGAGACCCAGTACTTC.

This rearrangement joins TRBV6-2 or TRBV6-3 to TRBJ2-3, with D perhaps matching TRBD1 (5 bases). With 2 bases removed from V and 2 bases from J, the gap between germline ends came to 11 bases. Germline CDR1 and CDR2: MNHEY and SVGEGT. The CDR3 runs to 15 residues. CDR3 coding DNA: TGTGCCAGCAGTTACAGGGGATGGGACACAGATACGCAGTATTTT. As protein: CASSYRGWDTDTQYF.

This chain uses TRBV6-2 or TRBV6-3 with TRBJ2-7; a possible D gene is TRBD1 (6 bases). Germline lookup yields CDR1 MNHEY and CDR2 SVGEGT. Trimming removed 4 bases at V and 4 bases at J, with 14 bases between. CDR3 length: 14 amino acids. CDR3 protein: CASSSPHREYEQYF. Here the CDR3 DNA reads TGTGCCAGCAGTTCCCCTCACAGGGAATACGAGCAGTACTTC.